This T cell receptor (beta chain) was documented in a study of T cell changes during pregnancy in multiple sclerosis. The table came from immunoSEQ multiplex PCR; TCRdb's copy has only in-frame clones and leaves some out. The sample consists of tens of thousands of clones, roughly 87% of them appearing once. CDR1 is SGHKS, CDR2 YYEKEE, per germline (reference sequence). After removal of 4 bases from V and 3 bases from J, the junction contained 6 bases not matched to a gene. CDR3 length: 14 amino acids. The clonotype originates from a female donor with multiple sclerosis, enrolled in a pregnancy study. The V call is TRBV5-5, the J call TRBJ1-2; 7 nucleotides line up with TRBD1. The material sequenced was CD8+ T cells from peripheral blood mononuclear cells, taken after pregnancy. The CDR3 nucleotides read TGTGCCAGCAGCGTGGAGGGACAGCACTATGGCTACACCTTC. It encodes CASSVEGQHYGYTF. Full variable domain (remainder filled in from reference TRBV5-5 and TRBJ1-2): DAGVTQSPTHLIKTRGQQVTLRCSPISGHKSVSWYQQVLGQGPQFIFQYYEKEERGRGNFPDRFSARQFPNYSSELNVNALLLGDSALYLCASSVEGQHYGYTFGSGTRLTVV.